What follows is one T cell receptor (beta chain) and its context. This CDR3 region has 14 residues. V lost 4 bases to trimming and J lost 7 bases; unmatched junction nucleotides: 9. The V gene's germline CDR1 is SGHRS and CDR2 YFSETQ. This entry is derived from a study of cytomegalovirus exposure and HLA in healthy donors. The primer mix had 60 Vbeta and 13 Jbeta primers. Profiling relied on immunoSEQ multiplex PCR, and the TCRdb table lists in-frame clones only, not all of them. Seen here are 85,000 to 120,000 clones, roughly 82% observed once, and the top ten hold about 6%. The chain couples TRBV5-1 to TRBJ1-2, with 8 positions matching TRBD1. The sequenced sample consisted of PBMCs. The TCR comes from a woman aged 45-60 years in good health and CMV-seropositive. CDR3 amino acids: CASSPPDRVGGYTF. In DNA, the CDR3 is TGCGCCAGCAGCCCCCCGGACAGGGTCGGTGGCTACACCTTC.